The 16 T cell receptor beta chains reported below all come from one sample, sequenced in a study of radiation and T cells in renal cell carcinoma. Data came from immunoSEQ multiplex PCR; TCRdb stores just in-frame clones and leaves some out. The sample yields about 15,000 clones, 64% seen once. Sample treatment: 15 Gy SBRT to primary tumor, nephrectomy 4 weeks later. Sequencing was performed on tumor tissue, taken from a patient whose treatment included radiotherapy and nephrectomy. These receptor sequences come from a woman between 70 and 85 years old with renal cell carcinoma.

The V call is TRBV7-2, the J call TRBJ2-7; tentatively, D is TRBD2 (6 bases). Between the trimmed V and J ends, which lost 5 bases and 4 bases, there was a span of 15 bases. Germline CDR1 reads SGHTA; CDR2 reads FQGNSA. The CDR3 loop spans 14 amino acids. As DNA, the CDR3 is TGTGCCAGCAGCCCGGAAGTTGGGGGGTACGAGCAGTACTTC. It yields the protein CASSPEVGGYEQYF.

V is TRBV2 and J is TRBJ1-3, with D unresolved. V gave up 3 bases and J gave up 0 bases, with 9 bases separating them. This CDR3 comprises 15 residues. Germline assignment: CDR1 SNHLY and CDR2 FYNNEI. CDR3 protein: CASSDFGSSGNTIYF. CDR3 coding DNA: TGTGCCAGCAGTGACTTCGGGAGCTCTGGAAACACCATATATTTT.

The CDR3 loop is CAIGTGGNYGYTF. CDR3 DNA sequence: TGTGCCATAGGGACAGGGGGCAACTATGGCTACACCTTC. This chain links TRBV10-3 with TRBJ1-2; 12 bases map to TRBD1. This CDR3 comprises 13 residues. The V segment lost 9 bases and the J segment 2 bases; nucleotides outside the gene matches: 1. CDR1 and CDR2 from the germline V gene are ENHRY and SYGVKD.

The chain recombines TRBV4-3 with TRBJ2-3, with TRBD2 matching over 9 bases. Germline lookup yields CDR1 LGHNA and CDR2 YSLEER. V lost 2 bases to trimming and J lost 0 bases; unmatched junction nucleotides: 6. The CDR3 is 17 amino acids. CDR3 coding DNA: TGCGCCAGCAGCCAACGGAGACTAGCGGATAGCACAGATACGCAGTATTTT. It encodes CASSQRRLADSTDTQYF.

The chain employs TRBV6-5 and TRBJ2-7, with D possibly called TRBD1 or TRBD2 (5 bases each). The CDR3 spans 14 residues. V dropped 2 bases and J dropped 5 bases, with 13 bases sitting between them. Germline V lookup: CDR1 MNHEY, CDR2 SVGAGI. This chain's CDR3 is CASSYMGDPNEQYF. DNA for the CDR3: TGTGCCAGCAGTTACATGGGGGACCCCAACGAGCAGTACTTC.

The chain combines TRBV9 with TRBJ2-3, with D unclear. The CDR3 sequence is 14 residues long. V gave up 3 bases and J gave up 4 bases, with 12 bases separating them. Germline V CDR1 and CDR2: SGDLS, YYNGEE. DNA of the CDR3: TGTGCCAGCAGCGAAGGGATTAAAGCAGATACGCAGTATTTT. This sequence encodes CASSEGIKADTQYF.

This clone has only one observation. This rearrangement joins TRBV11-3 to TRBJ2-5; no reliable D call. This CDR3 comprises 13 residues. Trimming shortened V by 2 bases and J by 5 bases, and 9 bases separated the two germline ends. CDR1 is SGHNT, CDR2 YENEEA, per germline. The CDR3 DNA reads as TGTGCCAGCAGCTTAAATATTAGGGAGACCCAGTACTTC. This encodes CASSLNIRETQYF.

The rearrangement links TRBV6-5 to TRBJ1-1; 10 bases map to TRBD1. Trimming removed 4 bases from V and 4 bases from J; junction bases left unmatched: 3. The germline V gene has CDR1 MNHEY and CDR2 SVGAGI. CDR3 length: 14 amino acids. CDR3 DNA: TGTGCCAGCAGTTCTAGGACAGGGGGCACTGAAGCTTTCTTT. Translated: CASSSRTGGTEAFF.

This rearrangement joins TRBV19 to TRBJ1-1; the match to TRBD1 covers 7 bases. The V gene end was trimmed by 6 bases and the J gene end by 3 bases; junction bases not matched to a gene: 7. Germline lookup yields CDR1 LNHDA and CDR2 SQIVND (reference sequence). This CDR3 is 14 amino acids long. CDR3 protein: CASSKTRGHTEAFF. The DNA for the CDR3 is TGTGCCAGTAGCAAAACAAGGGGGCACACTGAAGCTTTCTTT.

The chain carries TRBV27 and TRBJ2-7, with 7 bases aligning to TRBD1. The CDR3 consists of 14 residues. Trimming cost V 4 bases and J 2 bases; bases outside gene matches: 5. Germline CDR1 MNHEY, CDR2 SMNVEV (reference sequence). In DNA, the CDR3 is TGTGCCAGCAGTTCACCGGGACAGACCTACGAGCAGTACTTC. Protein product: CASSSPGQTYEQYF.

This chain links TRBV29-1 with TRBJ2-3; D is uncertain. Trimming cost V 4 bases and J 4 bases, with 12 bases left between them. CDR1 is SQVTM and CDR2 is ANQGSEA in the germline V gene. The CDR3 has 13 amino acids. The CDR3 DNA is TGCAGCGTTGTCGACGGGCTAGCAGATACGCAGTATTTT. This sequence encodes CSVVDGLADTQYF.

This clone came up a few times. The chain carries TRBV6-5 and TRBJ1-5, with 7 nucleotides matching TRBD1. Trimming cost V 6 bases and J 4 bases; bases outside gene matches: 9. Germline V gene lookup returns CDR1 MNHEY and CDR2 SVGAGI. This CDR3 has 15 residues. The CDR3 DNA reads TGTGCCAGCAGACGCGACCGGGACAGAAATCAGCCCCAGCATTTT. Translating gives CASRRDRDRNQPQHF.

Details on this clone: Other nucleotide sequences in the sample specify the same CDR3. The chain uses TRBV6-1 and TRBJ1-2; the D gene is possibly TRBD1 (5 bases). The CDR3 covers 13 residues. The ends were cut back, 5 bases at V and 5 bases at J, with 12 bases in the middle. Germline CDR1 MNHNS, CDR2 SASEGT. The CDR3: CASSRDSDYGYTF. CDR3 nucleotide sequence: TGTGCCAGCAGTCGCGACAGCGATTATGGCTACACCTTC.

This clone turned up a few times. The chain couples TRBV4-1 to TRBJ1-4; 7 bases align to TRBD1. Per germline, CDR1 MGHRA and CDR2 YSYEKL. Trimming took 2 bases from V and 8 from J; bases not matched to a gene: 11. The CDR3 has 16 amino acids. The CDR3 region is CASSQPRDSLTEKLFF. The CDR3 nucleotides are TGCGCCAGCAGCCAACCCCGGGACAGCCTCACCGAAAAACTGTTTTTT.

In its sample, this clone was seen once. J is TRBJ2-7 and V is TRBV29-1; no clear D gene. Near its end, the DNA agrees better with TRBJ2-5, so the J call may be wrong. CDR3 size: 13 residues. Germline V gene sequence: CDR1 SQVTM, CDR2 ANQGSEA. The CDR3 is CSVERGVGETQYF. The CDR3 DNA reads TGCAGCGTTGAACGAGGAGTTGGGGAGACCCAGTACTTC.

The sample holds a few counts of this clone. The chain employs TRBV18 and TRBJ2-7; the D gene is possibly TRBD2 (6 bases). Trimming left V 5 bases short and J 3 bases short, with 20 bases between. Germline CDR1 and CDR2: KGHSH and LQKENI. The length of the CDR3 is 16 residues. The DNA for the CDR3 is TGTGCCAGCTCAACAATGGCGGGAACGGGTGACTACGAGCAGTACTTC. As protein: CASSTMAGTGDYEQYF.